This T cell receptor (beta chain) is from a study of T cells in Graves' hyperthyroidism and ophthalmopathy. RNA transcripts provided the source from which TCR beta CDR3 regions were amplified. The HTBI primer set was used in a first-round RT-PCR of the TCR CDR3. TCRdb independently ran MiXCR on the multiplex PCR reads; one entry per CDR3 protein. There are 350,000 to 400,000 distinct CDR3 sequences in the sample; approximately 18% occur only once, and 40% to 45% lies in the top ten. The CDR3 loop spans 14 amino acids. CDR1 SGHTS and CDR2 YDEGEE come from the germline V gene. The V and J ends lost 4 bases and 8 bases respectively, with 13 bases between them. Ophthalmopathy patients had Clinical Activity Score at least 3, NOSPECS grade at least 4, duration under 3 months. Fresh peripheral blood, 10 ml, was the source of the PBMCs.

This sequence was found in a young man with Graves' ophthalmopathy. Sequencing was carried out using blood. The chain links TRBV5-8 to TRBJ1-6, with D perhaps TRBD1 (5 bases). The chain's CDR3 is CASSPTPGDSPLHF. The CDR3 coding sequence is TGTGCCAGCAGCCCCACCCCGGGGGATTCACCCCTCCACTTT.